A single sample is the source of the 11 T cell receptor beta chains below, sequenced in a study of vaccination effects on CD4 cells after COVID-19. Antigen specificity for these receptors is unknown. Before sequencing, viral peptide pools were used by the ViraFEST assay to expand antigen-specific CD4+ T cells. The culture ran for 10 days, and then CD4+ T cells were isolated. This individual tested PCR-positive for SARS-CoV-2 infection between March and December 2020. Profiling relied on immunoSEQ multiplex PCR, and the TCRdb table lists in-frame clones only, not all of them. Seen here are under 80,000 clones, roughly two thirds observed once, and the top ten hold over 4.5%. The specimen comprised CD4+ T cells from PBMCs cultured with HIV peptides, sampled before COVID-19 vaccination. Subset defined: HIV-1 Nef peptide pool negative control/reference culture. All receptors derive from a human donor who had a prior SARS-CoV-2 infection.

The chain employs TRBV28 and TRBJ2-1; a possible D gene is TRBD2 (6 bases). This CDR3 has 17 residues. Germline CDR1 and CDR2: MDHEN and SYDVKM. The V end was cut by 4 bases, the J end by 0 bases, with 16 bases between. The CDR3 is CASSSNSGRSSYNEQFF. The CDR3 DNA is TGTGCCAGCAGTTCCAATTCCGGGAGAAGCTCCTACAATGAGCAGTTCTTC.

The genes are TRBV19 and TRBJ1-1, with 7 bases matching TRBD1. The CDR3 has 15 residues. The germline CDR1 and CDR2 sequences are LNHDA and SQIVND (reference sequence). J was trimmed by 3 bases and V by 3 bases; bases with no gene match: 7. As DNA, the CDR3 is TGTGCCAGTAGTATTGGGACAGCGATAGACACTGAAGCTTTCTTT. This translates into CASSIGTAIDTEAFF. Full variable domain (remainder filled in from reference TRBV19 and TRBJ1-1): DGGITQSPKYLFRKEGQNVTLSCEQNLNHDAMYWYRQDPGQGLRLIYYSQIVNDFQKGDIAEGYSVSREKKESFPLTVTSAQKNPTAFYLCASSIGTAIDTEAFFGQGTRLTVV.

CDR3 residues: CASSSRTGTGYTF. In DNA, the CDR3 is TGTGCCAGCAGTTCTCGGACAGGGACTGGCTACACCTTC. The chain employs TRBV6-2 or TRBV6-3 and TRBJ1-2; TRBD1 aligns across 8 bases. J lost 7 bases, V lost 4 bases, and 5 bases had no gene match. This CDR3 is built from 13 residues. Germline CDR1 MNHEY, CDR2 SVGEGT.

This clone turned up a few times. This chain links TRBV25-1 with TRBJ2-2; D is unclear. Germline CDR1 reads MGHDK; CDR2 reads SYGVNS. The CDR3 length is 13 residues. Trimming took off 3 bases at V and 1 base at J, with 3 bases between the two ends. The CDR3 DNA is TGTGCCAGCAGTGATAGGAACACCGGGGAGCTGTTTTTT. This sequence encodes CASSDRNTGELFF.

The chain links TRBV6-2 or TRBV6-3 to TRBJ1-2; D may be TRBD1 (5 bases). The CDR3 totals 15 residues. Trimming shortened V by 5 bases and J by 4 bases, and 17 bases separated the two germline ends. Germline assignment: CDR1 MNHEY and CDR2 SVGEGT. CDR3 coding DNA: TGTGCCAGCAGTCGCGGGGCTTTCGATCGCTATGGCTACACCTTC. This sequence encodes CASSRGAFDRYGYTF.

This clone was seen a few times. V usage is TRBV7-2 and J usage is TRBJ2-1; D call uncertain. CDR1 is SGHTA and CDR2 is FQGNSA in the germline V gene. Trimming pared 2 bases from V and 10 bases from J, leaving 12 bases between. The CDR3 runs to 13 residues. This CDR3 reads CASSLYDPDEQFF. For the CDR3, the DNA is TGTGCCAGCAGCTTATATGATCCGGACGAGCAGTTCTTC.

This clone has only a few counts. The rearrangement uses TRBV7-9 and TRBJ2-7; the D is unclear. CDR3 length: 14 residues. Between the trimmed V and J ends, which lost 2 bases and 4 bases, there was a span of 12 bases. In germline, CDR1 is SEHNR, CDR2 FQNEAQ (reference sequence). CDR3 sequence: CASSLSGVRYEQYF. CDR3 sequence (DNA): TGTGCCAGCAGCTTAAGTGGGGTACGGTACGAGCAGTACTTC.

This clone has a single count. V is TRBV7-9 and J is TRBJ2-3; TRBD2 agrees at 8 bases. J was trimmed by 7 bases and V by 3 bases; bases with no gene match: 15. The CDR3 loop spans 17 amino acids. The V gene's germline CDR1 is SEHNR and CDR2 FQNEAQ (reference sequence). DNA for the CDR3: TGTGCCAGCAGCTTCCGCGGACTAGCCGACGCCACGAATACGCAGTATTTT. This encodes CASSFRGLADATNTQYF. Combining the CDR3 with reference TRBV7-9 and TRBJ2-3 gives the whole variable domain DTGVSQNPRHKITKRGQNVTFRCDPISEHNRLYWYRQTLGQGPEFLTYFQNEAQLEKSRLLSDRFSAERPKGSFSTLEIQRTEQGDSAMYLCASSFRGLADATNTQYFGPGTRLTVL.

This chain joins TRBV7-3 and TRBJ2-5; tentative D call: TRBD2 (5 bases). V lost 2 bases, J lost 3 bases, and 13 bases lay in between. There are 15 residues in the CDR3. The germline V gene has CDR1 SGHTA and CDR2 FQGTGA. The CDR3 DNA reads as TGTGCCAGCAGCTTAGAGGTGGAGGCTAAAGAGACCCAGTACTTC. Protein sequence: CASSLEVEAKETQYF.

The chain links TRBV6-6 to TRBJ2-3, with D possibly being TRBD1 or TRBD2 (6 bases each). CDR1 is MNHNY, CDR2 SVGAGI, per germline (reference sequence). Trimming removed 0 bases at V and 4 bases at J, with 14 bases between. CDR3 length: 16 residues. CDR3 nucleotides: TGTGCCAGCAGTTACTCCGGGGGCGTAGTAGCAGATACGCAGTATTTT. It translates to CASSYSGGVVADTQYF.

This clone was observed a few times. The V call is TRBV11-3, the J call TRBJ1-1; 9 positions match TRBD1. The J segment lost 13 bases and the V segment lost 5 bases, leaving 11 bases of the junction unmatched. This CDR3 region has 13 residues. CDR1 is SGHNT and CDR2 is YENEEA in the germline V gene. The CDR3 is CASSRTGTGWVFF. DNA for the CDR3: TGTGCCAGCAGCCGGACTGGGACAGGGTGGGTTTTCTTT.